This TCR beta chain originates from a study of blood T cell repertoires in COVID-19. Authors' analysis steps: Counts of nucleated cells, estimated from reference gene primer amplification, were obtained. Only in-frame clones appear in the TCRdb table, and some are missing; sequencing was by immunoSEQ multiplex PCR. That table gives V, J and clone size, and the DNA gave D and trimming. In the table there are about 350,000 clones, around 90% of which are singletons. CDR1 and CDR2 from the germline V gene are SSHAT and FNYEAQ (reference sequence). This CDR3 spans 16 amino acids. Germline trimming cut 5 bases from V and 4 bases from J; bases unmatched to any gene: 9.

The sequenced sample consisted of peripheral blood. The TCR comes from a woman in her sixties with COVID-19, enrolled during active disease. The chain couples TRBV7-7 to TRBJ2-5; 11 bases agree with TRBD2. CDR3 bases: TGTGCCAGCAGCCCTATAGCGGGGGGGCCGGGAGAGACCCAGTACTTC. This codes for CASSPIAGGPGETQYF.